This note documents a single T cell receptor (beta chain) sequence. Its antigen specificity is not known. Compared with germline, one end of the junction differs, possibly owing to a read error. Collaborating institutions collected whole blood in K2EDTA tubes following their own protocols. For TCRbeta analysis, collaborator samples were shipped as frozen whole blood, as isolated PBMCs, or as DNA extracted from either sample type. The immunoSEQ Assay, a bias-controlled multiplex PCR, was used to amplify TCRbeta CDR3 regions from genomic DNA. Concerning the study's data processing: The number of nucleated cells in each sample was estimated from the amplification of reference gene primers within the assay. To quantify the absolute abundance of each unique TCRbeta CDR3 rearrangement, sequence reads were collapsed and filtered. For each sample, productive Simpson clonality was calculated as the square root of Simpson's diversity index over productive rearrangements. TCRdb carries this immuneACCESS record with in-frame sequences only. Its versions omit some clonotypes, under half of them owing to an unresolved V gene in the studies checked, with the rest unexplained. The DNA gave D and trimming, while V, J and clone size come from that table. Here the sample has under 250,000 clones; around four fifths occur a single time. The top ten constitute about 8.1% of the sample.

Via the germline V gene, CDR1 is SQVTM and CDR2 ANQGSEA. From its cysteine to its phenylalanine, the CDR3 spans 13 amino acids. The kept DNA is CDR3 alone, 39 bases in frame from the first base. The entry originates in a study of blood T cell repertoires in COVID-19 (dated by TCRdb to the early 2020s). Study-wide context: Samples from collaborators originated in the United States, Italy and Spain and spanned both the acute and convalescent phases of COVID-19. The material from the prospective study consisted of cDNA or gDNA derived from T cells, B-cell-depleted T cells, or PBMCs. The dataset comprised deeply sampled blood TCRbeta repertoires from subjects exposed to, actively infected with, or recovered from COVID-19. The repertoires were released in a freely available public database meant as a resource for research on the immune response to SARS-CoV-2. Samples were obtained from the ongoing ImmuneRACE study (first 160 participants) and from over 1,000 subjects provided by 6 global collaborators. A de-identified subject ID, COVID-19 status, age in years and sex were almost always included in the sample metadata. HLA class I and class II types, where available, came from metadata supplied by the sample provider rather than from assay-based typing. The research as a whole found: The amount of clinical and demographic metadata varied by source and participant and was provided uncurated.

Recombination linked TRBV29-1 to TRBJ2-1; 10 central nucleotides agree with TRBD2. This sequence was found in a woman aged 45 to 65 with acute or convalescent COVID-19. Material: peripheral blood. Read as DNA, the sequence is TGCAGCGTTCCTCAGACTAGCGGGCCCAGCCCCCTCTTC. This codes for CSVPQTSGPSPLF.